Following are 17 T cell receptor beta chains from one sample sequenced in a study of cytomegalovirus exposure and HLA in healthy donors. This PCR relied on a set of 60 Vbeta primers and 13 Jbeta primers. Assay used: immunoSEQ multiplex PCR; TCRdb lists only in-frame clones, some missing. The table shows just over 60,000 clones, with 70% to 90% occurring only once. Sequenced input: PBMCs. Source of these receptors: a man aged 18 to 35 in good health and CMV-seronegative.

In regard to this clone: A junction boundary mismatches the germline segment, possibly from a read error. CDR3 sequence (DNA): TGTGCTAGCAGCCCCGATAGTCACTACAATGAGCAGTTCTTC. This codes for CASSPDSHYNEQFF. This chain links TRBV7-7 with TRBJ2-1; D ambiguous. The CDR3 runs 14 residues. Looked up from germline, CDR1 is SSHAT and CDR2 is FNYEAQ (reference sequence).

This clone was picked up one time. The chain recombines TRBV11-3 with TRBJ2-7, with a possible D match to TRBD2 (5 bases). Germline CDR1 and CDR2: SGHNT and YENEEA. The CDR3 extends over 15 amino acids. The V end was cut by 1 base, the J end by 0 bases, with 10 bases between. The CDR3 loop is CASSLVGSPSYEQYF. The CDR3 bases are TGTGCCAGCAGCTTAGTGGGGAGCCCCTCCTACGAGCAGTACTTC.

CDR3 DNA: TGTGCCAGCGGCCCAGGGGGGACTGAAGCTTTCTTT. This translates into CASGPGGTEAFF. The V gene is TRBV6-5, the J gene TRBJ1-1; the match to TRBD1 covers 7 bases. CDR3 length: 12 residues. The V segment lost 8 bases and the J segment 5 bases; nucleotides outside the gene matches: 5. Germline V gene lookup returns CDR1 MNHEY and CDR2 SVGAGI.

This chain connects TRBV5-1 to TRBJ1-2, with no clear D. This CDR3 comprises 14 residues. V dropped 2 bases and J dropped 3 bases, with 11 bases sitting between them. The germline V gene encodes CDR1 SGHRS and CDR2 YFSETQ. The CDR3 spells CASSLVGPDYGYTF. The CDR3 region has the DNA TGCGCCAGCAGCTTAGTTGGCCCTGACTATGGCTACACCTTC.

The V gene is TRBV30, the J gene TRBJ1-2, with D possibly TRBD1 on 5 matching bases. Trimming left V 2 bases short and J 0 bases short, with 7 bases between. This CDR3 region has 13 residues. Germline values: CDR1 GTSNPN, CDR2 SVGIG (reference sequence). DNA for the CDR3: TGTGCCTGGAGTCTGACAGCTAACTATGGCTACACCTTC. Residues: CAWSLTANYGYTF.

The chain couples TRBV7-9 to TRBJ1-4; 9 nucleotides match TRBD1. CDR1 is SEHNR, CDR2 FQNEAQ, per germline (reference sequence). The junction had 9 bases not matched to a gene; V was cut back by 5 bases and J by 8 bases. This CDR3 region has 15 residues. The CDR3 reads CASSPGTGLKEKLFF. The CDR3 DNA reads TGTGCCAGCAGCCCGGGGACAGGGTTAAAGGAAAAACTGTTTTTT.

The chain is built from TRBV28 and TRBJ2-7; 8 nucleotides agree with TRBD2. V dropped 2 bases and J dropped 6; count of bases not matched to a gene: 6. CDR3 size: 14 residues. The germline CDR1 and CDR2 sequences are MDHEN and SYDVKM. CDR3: CASSLPGGGLEQYF. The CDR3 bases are TGTGCCAGCAGTTTACCGGGAGGGGGACTCGAGCAGTACTTC.

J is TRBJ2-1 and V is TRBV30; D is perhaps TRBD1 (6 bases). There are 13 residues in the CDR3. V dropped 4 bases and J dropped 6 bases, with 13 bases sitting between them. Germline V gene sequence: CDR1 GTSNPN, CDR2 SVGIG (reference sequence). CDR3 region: CAWKGHGVNEQFF. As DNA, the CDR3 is TGTGCCTGGAAGGGACACGGGGTCAATGAGCAGTTCTTC.

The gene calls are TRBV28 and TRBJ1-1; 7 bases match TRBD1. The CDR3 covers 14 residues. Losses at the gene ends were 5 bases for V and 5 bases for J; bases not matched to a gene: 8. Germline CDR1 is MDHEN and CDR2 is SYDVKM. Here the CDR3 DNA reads TGTGCCAGCAGTCCACCCGGGACAGAAACTGAAGCTTTCTTT. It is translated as CASSPPGTETEAFF. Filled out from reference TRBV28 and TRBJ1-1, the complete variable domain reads DVKVTQSSRYLVKRTGEKVFLECVQDMDHENMFWYRQDPGLGLRLIYFSYDVKMKEKGDIPEGYSVSREKKERFSLILESASTNQTSMYLCASSPPGTETEAFFGQGTRLTVV.

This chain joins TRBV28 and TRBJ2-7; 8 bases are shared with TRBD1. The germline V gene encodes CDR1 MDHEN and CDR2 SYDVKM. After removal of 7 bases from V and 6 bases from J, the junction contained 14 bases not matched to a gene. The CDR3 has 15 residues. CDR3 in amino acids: CASIPIGTGWGEQYF. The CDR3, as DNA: TGTGCCAGCATCCCAATTGGGACAGGTTGGGGCGAGCAGTACTTC.

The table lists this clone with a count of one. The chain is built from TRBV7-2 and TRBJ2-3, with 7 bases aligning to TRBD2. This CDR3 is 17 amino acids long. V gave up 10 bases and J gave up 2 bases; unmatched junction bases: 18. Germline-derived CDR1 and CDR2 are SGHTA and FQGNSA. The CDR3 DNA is TGTGCCACGGCCGGGGGGAGAGGAAAGGTCTTCACAGATACGCAGTATTTT. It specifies CATAGGRGKVFTDTQYF. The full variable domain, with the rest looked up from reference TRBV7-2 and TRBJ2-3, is GAGVSQSPSNKVTEKGKDVELRCDPISGHTALYWYRQSLGQGLEFLIYFQGNSAPDKSGLPSDRFSAERTGGSVSTLTIQRTQQEDSAVYLCATAGGRGKVFTDTQYFGPGTRLTVL.

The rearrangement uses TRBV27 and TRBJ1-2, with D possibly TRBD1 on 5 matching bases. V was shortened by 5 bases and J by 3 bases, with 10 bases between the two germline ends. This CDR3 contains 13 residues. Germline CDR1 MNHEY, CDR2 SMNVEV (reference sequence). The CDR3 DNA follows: TGTGCCAGCAGTAGGGGAAGGGACTATGGCTACACCTTC. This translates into CASSRGRDYGYTF.

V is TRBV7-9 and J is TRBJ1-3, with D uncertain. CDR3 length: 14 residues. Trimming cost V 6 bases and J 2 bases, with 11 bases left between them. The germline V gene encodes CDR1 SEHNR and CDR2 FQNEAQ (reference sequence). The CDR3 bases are TGTGCCAGCAGTGAGACGGGTGCTGGAAACACCATATATTTT. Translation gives CASSETGAGNTIYF.

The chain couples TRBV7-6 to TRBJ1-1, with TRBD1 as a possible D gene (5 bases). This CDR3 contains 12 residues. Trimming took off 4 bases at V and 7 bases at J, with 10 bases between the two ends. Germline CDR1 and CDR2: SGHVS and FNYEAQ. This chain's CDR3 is CASSSGGVEAFF. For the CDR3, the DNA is TGTGCCAGCAGCTCTGGAGGGGTTGAAGCTTTCTTT.

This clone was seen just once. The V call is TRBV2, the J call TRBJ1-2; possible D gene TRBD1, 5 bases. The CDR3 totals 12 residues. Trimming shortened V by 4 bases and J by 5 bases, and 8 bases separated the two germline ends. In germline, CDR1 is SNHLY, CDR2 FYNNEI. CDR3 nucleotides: TGTGCCAGCAGTGGGGGGGAGTATGGCTACACCTTC. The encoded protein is CASSGGEYGYTF.

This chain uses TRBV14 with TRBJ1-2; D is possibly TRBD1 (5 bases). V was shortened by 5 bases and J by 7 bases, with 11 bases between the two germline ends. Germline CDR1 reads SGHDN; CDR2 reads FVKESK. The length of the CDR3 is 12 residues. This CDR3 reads CASSKGGAGYTF. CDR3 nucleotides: TGTGCCAGCAGCAAGGGAGGGGCTGGCTACACCTTC.

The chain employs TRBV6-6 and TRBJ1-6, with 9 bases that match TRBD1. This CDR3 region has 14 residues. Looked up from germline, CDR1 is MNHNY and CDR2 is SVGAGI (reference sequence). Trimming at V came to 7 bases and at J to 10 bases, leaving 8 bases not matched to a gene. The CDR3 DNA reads TGTGCCAGCACGGGACAGGGTAGGAACTCACCCCTCCACTTT. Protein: CASTGQGRNSPLHF.